One T cell receptor (beta chain) is described in this entry. Its specificity is unknown. TCRdb's copy holds only in-frame clones and misses some; the assay was immunoSEQ multiplex PCR. The sample consists of around 100,000 clones, 75% to 90% of them appearing once. This sample was included in a study of PD-1 blockade in classical Hodgkin lymphoma. Study-level results: Complete responders matched newly diagnosed patients in baseline diversity.

Autologous stem cell transplantation was followed by relapse in every patient, and brentuximab vedotin exposure varied. The sequenced sample was peripheral blood mononuclear cells (PBMCs), obtained before the second cycle of nivolumab. The TCR originated in a human donor with classical Hodgkin lymphoma.

DNA of the CDR3: TGTGCCAGCACTCTGATTGGGGACAGTATCTACAATGAGCAGTTCTTC. This encodes CASTLIGDSIYNEQFF. The chain has TRBV7-9 and TRBJ2-1, with 7 bases lining up with TRBD1. The CDR3 length is 16 residues. CDR1 is SEHNR and CDR2 is FQNEAQ in the germline V gene (reference sequence). V lost 7 bases, J lost 3 bases, and 12 bases stayed unmatched. The variable domain in full, with the rest retrieved from reference TRBV7-9 and TRBJ2-1, is DTGVSQNPRHKITKRGQNVTFRCDPISEHNRLYWYRQTLGQGPEFLTYFQNEAQLEKSRLLSDRFSAERPKGSFSTLEIQRTEQGDSAMYLCASTLIGDSIYNEQFFGPGTRLTVL.